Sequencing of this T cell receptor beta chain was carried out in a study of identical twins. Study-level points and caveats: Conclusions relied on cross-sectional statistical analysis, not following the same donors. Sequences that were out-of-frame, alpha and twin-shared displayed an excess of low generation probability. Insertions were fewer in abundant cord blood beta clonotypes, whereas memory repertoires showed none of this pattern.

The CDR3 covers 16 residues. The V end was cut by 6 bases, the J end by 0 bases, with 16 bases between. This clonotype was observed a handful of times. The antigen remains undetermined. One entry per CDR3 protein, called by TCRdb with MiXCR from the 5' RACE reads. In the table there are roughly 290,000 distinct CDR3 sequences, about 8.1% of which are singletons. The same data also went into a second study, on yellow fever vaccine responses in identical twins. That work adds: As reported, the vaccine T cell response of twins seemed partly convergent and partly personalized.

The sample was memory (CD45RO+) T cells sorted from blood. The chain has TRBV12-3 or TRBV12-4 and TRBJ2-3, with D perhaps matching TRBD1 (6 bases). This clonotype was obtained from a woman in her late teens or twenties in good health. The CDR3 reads CASRLTGQQSTDTQYF. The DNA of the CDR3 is TGTGCCAGCAGGCTGACAGGACAACAAAGCACAGATACGCAGTATTTT.